Following are 10 T cell receptor beta chains from one sample sequenced in a study of blood T cell repertoires in COVID-19. Sequenced by immunoSEQ multiplex PCR; TCRdb stores in-frame clones only, minus some. The sample shows roughly 500,000 clones, roughly 90% of them seen only once. The sequenced sample was PBMCs or T cells enriched from blood (not recorded which). These receptors originate from a woman aged 40 to 49 who had recovered from COVID-19.

The chain has TRBV10-2 and TRBJ2-7; 7 nucleotides agree with TRBD1. The trim removed 6 bases at V and 5 bases at J, leaving 10 bases unmatched. Germline-derived CDR1 and CDR2 are WSHSY and SAAADI. The CDR3 extends over 14 amino acids. For the CDR3, the DNA is TGCGCCAGCAGAGCGCTTGACAGGGCTCACGAGCAGTACTTC. This codes for CASRALDRAHEQYF.

In its sample, this clone was seen once. The chain employs TRBV19 and TRBJ2-3, with 12 bases lining up with TRBD2. The CDR3 length is 18 residues. V gave up 5 bases and J gave up 5 bases; unmatched junction bases: 14. Germline V gives CDR1 LNHDA, CDR2 SQIVND (reference sequence). The CDR3 DNA reads as TGTGCCAGTAGTTCCATTACTAGCGGGGGGCCCCTTCGAGATACGCAGTATTTT. Translating gives CASSSITSGGPLRDTQYF.

In its sample, this clone was seen a few times. The rearrangement joins TRBV12-3 or TRBV12-4 to TRBJ1-2, with D perhaps TRBD1 (6 bases). V was pared by 3 bases and J by 8 bases, with 10 bases between. The length of the CDR3 is 12 residues. The CDR3 DNA reads as TGTGCCAGCAGTTTCGACAGGACCGGCTACACCTTC. This sequence encodes CASSFDRTGYTF.

This chain uses TRBV9 with TRBJ2-1; a possible D gene is TRBD1 (5 bases). With 1 base removed from V and 9 bases from J, the gap between germline ends came to 8 bases. Germline CDR1 reads SGDLS; CDR2 reads YYNGEE. The CDR3 spans 12 residues. The CDR3 is CASSVQGLEQFF. DNA for the CDR3: TGTGCCAGCAGCGTACAGGGCCTTGAGCAGTTCTTC. Together with reference TRBV9 and TRBJ2-1, the CDR3 gives the full variable domain: DSGVTQTPKHLITATGQRVTLRCSPRSGDLSVYWYQQSLDQGLQFLIQYYNGEERAKGNILERFSAQQFPDLHSELNLSSLELGDSALYFCASSVQGLEQFFGPGTRLTVL.

This chain uses TRBV5-1 with TRBJ1-2; D possibly corresponds to TRBD1 (5 bases). The CDR3 spans 14 residues. CDR1 SGHRS and CDR2 YFSETQ come from the germline V gene. With 4 bases removed from V and 3 bases from J, the gap between germline ends came to 13 bases. CDR3 protein: CASSRPGEDYGYTF. For the CDR3, the DNA is TGCGCCAGCAGCCGGCCGGGGGAAGACTATGGCTACACCTTC.

The genes are TRBV4-1 and TRBJ1-5; D gene unclear. Trimming removed 3 bases at V and 0 bases at J, with 9 bases between. The CDR3 sequence is 15 residues long. CDR1 is MGHRA and CDR2 is YSYEKL in the germline V gene. Here the CDR3 reads CASSHPGDSNQPQHF. The CDR3 DNA follows: TGCGCCAGCAGCCACCCCGGAGATAGCAATCAGCCCCAGCATTTT.

The CDR3 spells CASSLGESRRGGYTF. For the CDR3, the DNA is TGTGCCAGCAGCTTAGGGGAGAGCAGGCGTGGTGGCTACACCTTC. The J gene is TRBJ1-2, the V gene TRBV7-2; D remains unclear. The CDR3 sequence is 15 residues long. Germline V gene lookup returns CDR1 SGHTA and CDR2 FQGNSA. V dropped 1 base and J dropped 7 bases, with 16 bases sitting between them.

This clone was counted a single time. CDR3 sequence: CAIRGASQGEKLFF. The CDR3 DNA is TGTGCCATCAGGGGAGCTAGTCAGGGGGAAAAACTGTTTTTT. The V and J genes are TRBV10-3 and TRBJ1-4, with D tentatively TRBD1 (6 bases). Between the trimmed V and J ends, which lost 6 bases and 8 bases, there was a span of 16 bases. Germline CDR1 and CDR2: ENHRY and SYGVKD. There are 14 residues in the CDR3.

This clone is a singleton in its sample. The chain carries TRBV6-2 or TRBV6-3 and TRBJ2-7; D may be TRBD2 (5 bases). Germline loops: CDR1 MNHEY, CDR2 SVGEGT. There are 14 residues in the CDR3. V lost 6 bases and J 4 bases, leaving 16 bases between the germline ends. CDR3 DNA sequence: TGTGCCAGCAGCCTGTCTGGGAGAGAATACGAGCAGTACTTC. It yields the protein CASSLSGREYEQYF.

This clone was detected once. V and J are TRBV3-1 (or the pseudogene TRBV3-2) and TRBJ2-3; D unresolved. This CDR3 region has 13 residues. V was cut by 2 bases and J by 8 bases, with 11 bases left in between. Germline assignment: CDR1 LGHDT and CDR2 YNNKEL (reference sequence). CDR3 loop: CASSQTPTGTQYF. The CDR3 DNA follows: TGTGCCAGCAGCCAAACCCCCACGGGTACGCAGTATTTT.